The following is a T cell receptor beta chain sequence with its context. Its antigen specificity is not known. No base-level quality is on record; no much larger clone is a single base apart. Sequencing was carried out with an Illumina NovaSeq 6000. TCRalpha and TCRbeta cDNA libraries were built by 5'RACE with constant-segment primers, adding sample barcodes and unique molecular identifiers. Trizol reagent was used to extract RNA from every sample. Amplification of the libraries took two PCR steps, and the second step added a second sample barcode plus Illumina TruSeq adapters. The libraries were sequenced on an Illumina NovaSeq using 2 x 150 bp paired-end reads. In the original analysis: Reads were demultiplexed and collapsed into UMI-guided consensus sequences with migec v1.2.7. Using mixcr v2.1.11, UMI consensuses were aligned to TRA and TRB V and J templates and then assembled into clonotypes. Expanded or contracted clonotypes were those called significant by both edgeR and NoisET, with noise models trained on biological replicates. For edgeR calls, a false discovery rate-adjusted p below 0.01 and a log2 fold-change threshold of 1 were applied. As an exploratory analysis of dynamics, max-normalized trajectories of the 1000 most abundant clonotypes were examined with PCA combined with hierarchical clustering. Each responding clone was given a CD4 or CD8 phenotype based on the CD4+ and CD8+ repertoires, which had been sequenced separately. TCRdb trimmed public reads at Q25 via fastp, called clones via MiXCR and kept in-frame beta chains. Under each unique CDR3 protein, matching rows form one entry showing the most common genes and DNA. The V and J calls reflect TCRdb's pipeline rather than the authors' work. The sample profile shows roughly 620,000 distinct CDR3 sequences; approximately 18% of them were found once. The top ten clonotypes cover around 11% of the sample.

The data were obtained in a study of T-cell memory formation after mild COVID-19 (dated by TCRdb to 2020 to 2022). At the level of the whole study: TCR sequence clusters from the two donors were found to be largely donor specific. Longitudinal TCRalpha and TCRbeta repertoire sequencing tracked T-cell clones expanding and contracting after mild COVID-19 in a couple of donors. Two young, previously healthy adult volunteers made up the cohort, one male and one female. The paper's findings and limits, for the study overall: Clones that contracted from day 15 to 85 showed balanced CD4/CD8 phenotypes, whereas a second wave of clones that expanded from day 15 to 37 leaned towards CD4+. The study included only a couple of mild cases, and larger cohorts that include severe cases with pre-infection samples were judged to be necessary. Contracting CD4+ clones were found mainly in CM and EM memory subsets, while CD8+ clones were enriched in EMRA. SARS-CoV-2 specificity was not confirmed for the second-wave clones peaking on day 37. The detection of some responding clones in pre-infection memory suggests that pre-existing cross-reactive memory T cells joined the SARS-CoV-2 response.

PBMCs were isolated by Ficoll-Paque density gradient centrifugation. The clonotype originates from an adult woman who had mild COVID-19 (a few samples of this study predate the infection). The sample titles of this study are shuffled in the database, so cell type and time point are left out; the donor was told from shared clones. The sequenced sample consisted of PBMCs or a T cell subset sorted from them (not recorded which).

The sequenced DNA is TGTGCCAGTAGTATAGACACCCAGACGCAGTATTTT. This yields the protein CASSIDTQTQYF. Recombination linked TRBV19 to TRBJ2-3; the D gene identity is not certain. At the junction V is shortened by 0 bases and J by 9 bases, with 7 bases in between. CDR1 is given as LNHDA and CDR2 as SQIVND, both from the germline V gene (reference sequence). The CDR3 numbers 12 residues from cysteine through phenylalanine. Kept here is only the CDR3 DNA, which spans 36 bases and is read in frame from base 1.